This TCR beta chain was retrieved from a study of T cell responses to AZD1222 COVID-19 vaccine (TCRdb year 2021). Study-level background: TCR sequencing covered over 230 trial participants: 207 given two doses of AZD1222 and approximately 25 given two doses of MenACWY control vaccine. Trial participants were enrolled by age into subgroups of 18-55, 56-69 and 70-plus years, and around 150, 28 and 57 TCR-sequenced participants, respectively, were included in these subgroups.

The CDR3 regions of human TCRbeta chains were analyzed by immunosequencing. Concerning the study's data processing: TCRs in the repertoires were compared against a reference library of SARS-CoV-2-specific TCRs that had been generated with the MIRA antigen-specificity platform. Breadth was defined as the fraction of unique TCRs that were SARS-CoV-2-associated, and depth was defined as the fraction of total T cells that were SARS-CoV-2-associated. Using the MIRA data, each spike-specific TCR was mapped to the spike region that the TCR reacts to and placed in a CD4 or CD8 class. Log10-transformed breadth and depth values were compared by one-way ANOVA with Sidak's multiple comparisons tests. This is the immuneACCESS table as TCRdb keeps it, with only in-frame sequences that have V and J called. A part of the clones is gone; compared with another copy, unresolved V genes explain less than half, and the rest is unexplained. For V, J and clone size, that table is used; D and trimming come from the DNA. The sample yields roughly 80,000 clones; roughly 88% were counted once. Roughly 1.4% of the sample rests with the top ten.

Based on the germline V gene (reference sequence), the CDR1 and CDR2 sequences are LNHDA and SQIVND. V is clipped by 4 bases and J by 0 bases, and the sequence between their germline boundaries is 12 bases long. From cysteine to phenylalanine, the CDR3 is 15 amino acids long. Just CDR3 DNA is preserved here, 45 bases in frame from base 1. The time point label corresponds to: about 28 days (+/-7) after the second vaccine dose. AZD1222 recipients whose second dose came at about 4 weeks and those whose second dose came at about 12 weeks were combined into one group, since spike-specific TCR depth and breadth did not differ between the two schedules. The vaccinee samples were drawn from two UK trials, COV001 and COV002, one of which was a single-blind randomized controlled phase 2/3 trial testing AZD1222 (ChAdOx1 nCoV-19) in healthy adults. Trial participant PBMC samples were collected at day 0 and day 28 after the second dose for TCRbeta chain sequencing.

Overall results and qualifications from the work: Because no samples from the day 14 peak response were available, repertoires could be characterized only after the peak T cell response. A significant rise in spike-specific TCR breadth and depth was observed after two AZD1222 doses relative to day 0 and relative to MenACWY recipients. Epitopes outside the regions mutated in the B.1.351 and B.1.1.7 variants were reportedly recognized by nearly half of the unique spike-specific TCRs. The vaccine-associated CD4 TCRs covered the entire spike protein, and the dominant responses fell in regions 160-218 and 743-854. Conclusions about previously exposed vaccinees are limited because only five to seven AZD1222 recipients were SARS-CoV-2 seropositive at baseline. The 56-69-year group was small, and its depth increase did not reach significance, likely because of low power. Most participants were white British and females outnumbered males, and the authors suggested that clonal diversity may have been underestimated.

About this clone: Which antigen it targets is not known. It has no much larger one-base neighbor in the sample; base qualities were not kept.

This sample comprised peripheral blood, obtained 28 days after the second AZD1222 dose. This sequence originates from an adult who received the AZD1222 COVID-19 vaccine. Recombination linked TRBV19 to TRBJ1-2, with a tentative D gene TRBD1 over 5 matching bases. The CDR3 amino acid sequence is: CASSTPGGPNYGYTF. The nucleotide sequence reads as follows: TGTGCCAGTAGTACCCCTGGGGGACCTAACTATGGCTACACCTTC.